This T cell receptor beta chain was captured by sequencing in a study of control samples from healthy donors and cancer patients. The CDR3 spans 15 residues. CDR1 and CDR2 (germline): ENHRY, SYGVKD. The V gene lost 4 bases and the J gene lost 0 bases, with 7 bases spanning the gap. Profiled with immunoSEQ multiplex PCR; TCRdb holds only in-frame clones, not every one. The sample includes nearly 200,000 clones, 91% seen only once; the top ten take approximately 1.8%. This clone was found a few times. Input material: blood. This sequence joins TRBV10-3 and TRBJ1-6, with no clear D. The receptor was isolated from a man in his thirties or forties in good health. In DNA form, the CDR3 reads TGTGCCATCAGTGTCGGCAGCTCCTATAATTCACCCCTCCACTTT. It yields the protein CAISVGSSYNSPLHF.